This T cell receptor (beta chain) was recorded in a study of patients and donors after allogeneic stem cell transplantation. This CDR3 is 14 amino acids long. From germline, CDR1 is PRHDT and CDR2 FYEKMQ (reference sequence). V lost 4 bases and J lost 0, with 10 bases in between. From the RT-PCR reads, TCRdb called clonotypes with MiXCR, one entry per CDR3 protein. Of hundreds of distinct CDR3 sequences in the sample, more than 1.5% were seen once. This clonotype is large by share. The rearrangement joins TRBV13 to TRBJ2-7, with D possibly being TRBD1 (6 bases). The sample consisted of blood, either unsorted or a sorted T cell fraction (not recorded which). This TCR was recovered from a human donor who was either an allogeneic HSCT recipient or a stem cell or donor lymphocyte infusion donor (not recorded which). It is not recorded whose cells these are; they may come from a transplant donor. The CDR3 DNA follows: TGTGCCAGCAGCTCCCGACAGGACTCCTACGAGCAGTACTTC. Translating it yields CASSSRQDSYEQYF. The full variable domain, completed using reference TRBV13 and TRBJ2-7, is AAGVIQSPRHLIKEKRETATLKCYPIPRHDTVYWYQQGPGQDPQFLISFYEKMQSDKGSIPDRFSAQQFSDYHSELNMSSLELGDSALYFCASSSRQDSYEQYFGPGTRLTVT.